These 10 T cell receptor beta chains share one sample of origin, sequenced in a study of post-analysis software for immune sequencing data. Unique-molecular-identifier-tagged TCR beta cDNA libraries were used. TCRdb fed the PCR reads into MiXCR, producing one record per CDR3 protein. The sample includes about 260,000 distinct CDR3 sequences, roughly a third of them seen just once. For these TCRs, the target antigens are not known. Study outcomes and limitations: Five or six TRBV segments, including TRBV5-6, TRBV5-1 and TRBV20-1, were more frequent in patients than controls.

The material sequenced was blood. These TCRs come from a girl aged 10 to 17 with multiple sclerosis.

This clonotype was counted a few times. A much larger clone differs from this one at a single base, so this may be a read error. This rearrangement joins TRBV20-1 to TRBJ2-3; D is unresolved. This CDR3 region has 12 residues. CDR1 DFQATT and CDR2 SNEGSKA come from the germline V gene (reference sequence). Trimming removed 3 bases from V and 2 bases from J, with 6 bases in between. CDR3 region: CSASGDTDTQYF. CDR3 DNA: TGCAGTGCTAGTGGGGACACAGATACGCAGTATTTT.

This clonotype showed up many times. The chain has TRBV4-1 and TRBJ2-3, with D tentatively TRBD1 (6 bases). The CDR3 contains 15 residues. Trimming removed 3 bases at V and 1 base at J, with 11 bases between. Per the germline V gene, CDR1 is MGHRA and CDR2 is YSYEKL. CDR3 DNA: TGCGCCAGCAGCCACTTAAGGACAGGCACAGATACGCAGTATTTT. This codes for CASSHLRTGTDTQYF.

The gene calls are TRBV5-1 and TRBJ1-2; D not resolved. CDR1 SGHRS and CDR2 YFSETQ come from the germline V gene. V was cut by 0 bases and J by 2 bases, with 11 bases left in between. The CDR3 is made up of 15 amino acids. The CDR3 region is CASSLEEAANYGYTF. DNA of the CDR3: TGCGCCAGCAGCTTGGAGGAGGCAGCAAACTATGGCTACACCTTC.

The chain has TRBV4-1 and TRBJ2-3, with a weak D call TRBD2 (5 bases). Trimming left V 2 bases short and J 0 bases short, with 6 bases between. This CDR3 is 14 amino acids long. Germline CDR1 is MGHRA and CDR2 is YSYEKL. The DNA of the CDR3 is TGCGCCAGCAGCCAACGGACTAGCACAGATACGCAGTATTTT. The encoded protein is CASSQRTSTDTQYF.

The V gene is TRBV6-5, the J gene TRBJ2-5, with D possibly TRBD1 on 7 matching bases. The J call may be in error: the DNA end matches TRBJ2-7 better. The length of the CDR3 is 14 residues. Germline-derived CDR1 and CDR2 are MNHEY and SVGAGI. This CDR3 is CASSLQGRSDEQYF. As DNA, the CDR3 is TGTGCCAGCAGTTTACAGGGGAGGTCGGACGAGCAGTACTTC.

This chain joins TRBV5-1 and TRBJ2-1, with 15 bases identical to TRBD2. There are 17 residues in the CDR3. CDR1 is SGHRS and CDR2 is YFSETQ in the germline V gene. Unmatched junction bases numbered 6, after V lost 0 bases and J lost 8 bases. CDR3 loop: CASSLGGTSGGSDEQFF. The CDR3, as DNA: TGCGCCAGCAGCTTGGGAGGGACTAGCGGGGGGTCGGATGAGCAGTTCTTC. Combining the CDR3 with reference TRBV5-1 and TRBJ2-1 gives the whole variable domain KAGVTQTPRYLIKTRGQQVTLSCSPISGHRSVSWYQQTPGQGLQFLFEYFSETQRNKGNFPGRFSGRQFSNSRSEMNVSTLELGDSALYLCASSLGGTSGGSDEQFFGPGTRLTVL.

The table lists this clonotype with many counts. The V and J genes are TRBV20-1 and TRBJ2-1; 13 nucleotides agree with TRBD2. The CDR3 contains 15 residues. Germline V CDR1 and CDR2: DFQATT, SNEGSKA (reference sequence). V lost 3 bases and J lost 9; bases outside the gene matches: 8. The CDR3 spells CSASNRLAGGAEQFF. The CDR3 DNA reads TGCAGTGCTAGTAACCGACTAGCGGGGGGCGCTGAGCAGTTCTTC.

V gene TRBV28 combines with J gene TRBJ1-1; possibly TRBD1 for D (6 bases). Germline V gives CDR1 MDHEN, CDR2 SYDVKM. Trimming removed 3 bases from V and 4 bases from J, with 15 bases in between. The length of the CDR3 is 15 residues. The chain's CDR3 is CASSLGAAGGTEAFF. Written as DNA, the CDR3 is TGTGCCAGCAGTTTGGGGGCCGCCGGGGGCACTGAAGCTTTCTTT.

This clonotype was observed many times. The V gene is TRBV5-1, the J gene TRBJ2-2; 8 nucleotides align to TRBD2. The CDR3 extends over 16 amino acids. Germline loops: CDR1 SGHRS, CDR2 YFSETQ. V gave up 0 bases and J gave up 4 bases; unmatched junction bases: 5. CDR3 in DNA: TGCGCCAGCAGCTTGGCTGGACTAGCACCCACCGGGGAGCTGTTTTTT. Encoded protein: CASSLAGLAPTGELFF.

The chain recombines TRBV12-3 or TRBV12-4 with TRBJ1-5; D uncertain. The CDR3 extends over 15 amino acids. V was shortened by 2 bases and J by 3 bases, with 11 bases between the two germline ends. The CDR3 coding sequence is TGTGCCAGCAGTTTAATGGTCCAGACCAATCAGCCCCAGCATTTT. This sequence encodes CASSLMVQTNQPQHF.